This passage covers 21 T cell receptor beta chains from one sample sequenced in a study of blood T cells in healthy people across ages. A second PCR of 7 to 11 cycles used a sample-barcoded 5' primer and a J-beta primer mix. TCRdb independently ran MiXCR on the 5' RACE reads; one entry per CDR3 protein. This table has 1.5 million to 2 million distinct CDR3 sequences, 49% appearing once. The sequenced material came from blood. The receptors come from a middle-aged woman in good health.

The chain recombines TRBV5-1 with TRBJ2-2, with a tentative D call TRBD2 (5 bases). V was cut by 5 bases and J by 11 bases, with 19 bases left in between. This CDR3 has 14 amino acids. Per the germline V gene, CDR1 is SGHRS and CDR2 is YFSETQ. CDR3 residues: CASRGSEVYRELFF. The CDR3 nucleotides are TGCGCCAGCAGGGGTTCGGAGGTCTATCGAGAGCTGTTTTTT.

The chain couples TRBV12-3 or TRBV12-4 to TRBJ2-4; TRBD2 might be the D (5 bases). This CDR3 has 15 residues. Trimming removed 3 bases from V and 0 bases from J, with 9 bases in between. CDR3 sequence: CASSFREIAKNIQYF. The CDR3 DNA reads TGTGCCAGCAGTTTTCGGGAAATAGCCAAAAACATTCAGTACTTC.

This chain joins TRBV6-2 or TRBV6-3 and TRBJ1-2; possibly TRBD1 for D (5 bases). The V gene lost 4 bases and the J gene lost 8 bases, with 17 bases spanning the gap. This CDR3 spans 14 amino acids. The germline V gene has CDR1 MNHEY and CDR2 SVGEGT. The CDR3 sequence: CASSFTGDSGGYTF. The CDR3 DNA sequence: TGTGCCAGCAGTTTTACCGGGGACTCGGGCGGCTACACCTTC.

The gene calls are TRBV6-1 and TRBJ2-7; D unclear. The CDR3 consists of 11 residues. Trimming removed 3 bases from V and 10 bases from J, with 10 bases in between. Per the germline V gene, CDR1 is MNHNS and CDR2 is SASEGT. The CDR3 region has the DNA TGTGCCAGCAGTGACCGCCCGTCCCAGTACTTC. Translating it yields CASSDRPSQYF.

The chain recombines TRBV20-1 with TRBJ2-3; D not certain. Trimming took 6 bases from V and 6 from J, leaving 10 bases between them. Germline V lookup: CDR1 DFQATT, CDR2 SNEGSKA (reference sequence). The CDR3 is made up of 11 amino acids. CDR3 DNA sequence: TGCAGTGCCGCCTCCCGGGATACGCAGTATTTT. It translates to CSAASRDTQYF.

The chain employs TRBV20-1 and TRBJ2-4, with 10 nucleotides matching TRBD2. The DNA end is more similar to TRBJ2-7, so the J call may be wrong. This CDR3 comprises 14 residues. CDR1 is DFQATT and CDR2 is SNEGSKA in the germline V gene (reference sequence). CDR3: CSAREGTSAYEQYF. Here the CDR3 DNA reads TGCAGTGCTAGAGAGGGGACTAGCGCCTACGAGCAGTACTTC.

This chain connects TRBV20-1 to TRBJ2-7; perhaps TRBD2 as D (6 bases). The CDR3 is made up of 14 amino acids. Germline CDR1 is DFQATT and CDR2 is SNEGSKA (reference sequence). Trimming pared 2 bases from V and 2 bases from J, leaving 13 bases between. Here the CDR3 reads CSARLGGVAYEQYF. The CDR3 bases are TGCAGTGCTAGACTAGGAGGGGTAGCCTACGAGCAGTACTTC.

This clonotype appeared a few times. This rearrangement joins TRBV28 to TRBJ2-1, with 10 bases matching TRBD1. Per the germline V gene, CDR1 is MDHEN and CDR2 is SYDVKM. Unmatched junction bases numbered 8, after V lost 6 bases and J lost 6 bases. CDR3 length: 15 residues. CDR3 DNA sequence: TGTGCCAGCAGCCCCGGGACAGGGGTTGGCAATGAGCAGTTCTTC. Amino acid sequence: CASSPGTGVGNEQFF. The full variable domain, with the rest looked up from reference TRBV28 and TRBJ2-1, is DVKVTQSSRYLVKRTGEKVFLECVQDMDHENMFWYRQDPGLGLRLIYFSYDVKMKEKGDIPEGYSVSREKKERFSLILESASTNQTSMYLCASSPGTGVGNEQFFGPGTRLTVL.

This clonotype was seen only a few times. The rearrangement links TRBV12-3 or TRBV12-4 to TRBJ2-7, with TRBD1 identical over 7 bases. The DNA end is a closer match to TRBJ2-5, so the J assignment may be wrong. The CDR3 has 18 residues. The CDR3 loop reads CASSRPPTGSLAQETQYF. The DNA of the CDR3 is TGTGCCAGCAGTCGTCCGCCGACAGGGAGTTTGGCACAAGAGACCCAGTACTTC.

Only a few counts were recorded for this clonotype. This chain links TRBV20-1 with TRBJ1-4, with a weak D call TRBD1 (5 bases). CDR1 is DFQATT and CDR2 is SNEGSKA in the germline V gene (reference sequence). The CDR3 is 11 amino acids. V was trimmed by 6 bases and J by 12 bases, leaving 14 bases between them. The CDR3 protein is CSARGEEELFF. CDR3 coding DNA: TGCAGTGCCCGGGGCGAAGAGGAACTGTTTTTT.

The chain uses TRBV6-1 and TRBJ2-7; TRBD1 matches at 11 bases. From germline, CDR1 is MNHNS and CDR2 SASEGT. The J segment lost 0 bases and the V segment lost 11 bases, leaving 9 bases of the junction unmatched. The CDR3 sequence is 15 residues long. DNA of the CDR3: TGTGCCGCGAGGGGACAGGGGGATACCTCCTACGAGCAGTACTTC. Residues: CAARGQGDTSYEQYF.

The rearrangement joins TRBV7-6 to TRBJ2-3; the D gene is possibly TRBD2 (5 bases). Germline V gene sequence: CDR1 SGHVS, CDR2 FNYEAQ. Trimming pared 2 bases from V and 5 bases from J, leaving 14 bases between. This CDR3 is 15 amino acids long. The CDR3 coding sequence is TGTGCCAGCAGCTTATCTGGGGTAGCGCGAGATACGCAGTATTTT. Its protein product is CASSLSGVARDTQYF.

Notes on this clonotype: The junction and the germline gene differ at one end; a read error may be behind it. This chain connects TRBV10-2 to TRBJ2-7; the D gene could be TRBD1 or TRBD2 (5 bases each). The J call may be in error: the DNA end matches TRBJ2-5 better. The CDR3 totals 13 residues. Per germline, CDR1 WSHSY and CDR2 SAAADI. The CDR3: CASGEGPGETQYF. The CDR3 DNA reads as TGCGCCAGCGGTGAGGGACCTGGAGAGACCCAGTACTTC.

The chain has TRBV18 and TRBJ1-2, with a possible D match to TRBD1 (5 bases). The CDR3 is made up of 12 amino acids. V gave up 3 bases and J gave up 8 bases, with 10 bases separating them. Germline CDR1 is KGHSH and CDR2 is LQKENI. The CDR3 DNA reads TGTGCCAGCTCACCCATGAGGGACGGCTACACCTTC. Its protein product is CASSPMRDGYTF.

J is TRBJ2-3 and V is TRBV12-5; 8 bases match TRBD1. There are 17 residues in the CDR3. J was trimmed by 0 bases and V by 1 base; bases with no gene match: 6. Germline loops: CDR1 LGHNT, CDR2 FRNRAP. The CDR3 region is CASGLEGTGESTDTQYF. In DNA form, the CDR3 reads TGTGCTAGTGGTTTGGAGGGGACAGGCGAAAGCACAGATACGCAGTATTTT.

V and J are TRBV20-1 and TRBJ2-1, with D perhaps TRBD1 (6 bases). V lost 1 base to trimming and J lost 9 bases, with 13 bases between them. The CDR3 extends over 13 amino acids. The germline V gene encodes CDR1 DFQATT and CDR2 SNEGSKA (reference sequence). CDR3 amino acids: CSARGGPLTEQFF. The CDR3 DNA sequence: TGCAGTGCTAGAGGGGGGCCCTTGACTGAGCAGTTCTTC.

The genes are TRBV6-2 or TRBV6-3 and TRBJ2-7; 13 bases match TRBD2. The CDR3 length is 15 residues. The germline V gene has CDR1 MNHEY and CDR2 SVGEGT. Unmatched junction bases numbered 4, after V lost 7 bases and J lost 1 base. CDR3 in amino acids: CASTEGLAGSYEQYF. CDR3 nucleotides: TGTGCCAGCACCGAGGGACTAGCGGGGTCCTACGAGCAGTACTTC.

This chain links TRBV7-8 with TRBJ2-7; D is undetermined. Trimming took 5 bases from V and 2 from J, leaving 10 bases between them. CDR3 length: 13 amino acids. Germline CDR1 is SGHVS and CDR2 is FQNEAQ. The CDR3 reads CASSANPPYEQYF. CDR3 nucleotide sequence: TGTGCCAGCAGCGCAAACCCCCCCTACGAGCAGTACTTC.

V gene TRBV20-1 combines with J gene TRBJ2-1; the D is unclear. CDR1 and CDR2 (germline): DFQATT, SNEGSKA (reference sequence). This CDR3 has 14 amino acids. The V and J ends lost 0 bases and 3 bases respectively, with 9 bases between them. The CDR3: CSARDLRDYNEQFF. The CDR3, as DNA: TGCAGTGCTAGAGACCTAAGGGACTACAATGAGCAGTTCTTC.

The gene calls are TRBV12-3 or TRBV12-4 and TRBJ1-3; TRBD1 matches at 11 bases. This CDR3 has 14 residues. Trimming took 6 bases from V and 4 from J; bases not matched to a gene: 2. CDR3 bases: TGTGCCAGCAGCGGGACAGGGGGAGGAAACACCATATATTTT. Translating it yields CASSGTGGGNTIYF.

This chain uses TRBV6-6 with TRBJ1-2, with a possible D match to TRBD1 (5 bases). CDR1 MNHNY and CDR2 SVGAGI come from the germline V gene (reference sequence). This CDR3 has 14 amino acids. Trimming stripped 4 bases from V and 5 bases from J, with 14 bases between. DNA for the CDR3: TGTGCCAGCAGTTTCCCTTCGGGGGAGTATGGCTACACCTTC. Encoded protein: CASSFPSGEYGYTF.